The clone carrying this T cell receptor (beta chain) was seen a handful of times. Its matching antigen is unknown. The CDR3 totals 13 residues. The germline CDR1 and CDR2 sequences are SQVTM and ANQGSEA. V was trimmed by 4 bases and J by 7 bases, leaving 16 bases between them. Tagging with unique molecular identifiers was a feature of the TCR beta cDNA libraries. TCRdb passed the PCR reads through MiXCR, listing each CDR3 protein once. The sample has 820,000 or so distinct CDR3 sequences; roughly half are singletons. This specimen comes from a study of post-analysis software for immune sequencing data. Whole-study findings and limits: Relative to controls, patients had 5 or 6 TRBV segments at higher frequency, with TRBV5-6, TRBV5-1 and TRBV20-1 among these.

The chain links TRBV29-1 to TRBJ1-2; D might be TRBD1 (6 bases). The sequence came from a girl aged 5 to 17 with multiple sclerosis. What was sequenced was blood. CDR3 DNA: TGCAGCGTTGGAGCCAGGGGTGTGCGTGGCTACACCTTC. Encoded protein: CSVGARGVRGYTF.